The present T cell receptor (beta chain) was sequenced within a study of CD8 T cells in Susac syndrome. The CDR3 length is 15 residues. With 0 bases removed from V and 0 bases from J, the gap between germline ends came to 12 bases. In germline, CDR1 is DFQATT, CDR2 SNEGSKA (reference sequence). CD8+ and CD4+ T cells from blood underwent TCR beta sequencing. RNA, at roughly 0.5 to 1 ug, was reverse transcribed with random hexamers. Amplification of TCR beta CDR3 across 54 Vbeta and 13 Jbeta was performed with immunoSEQ multiplex PCR. Each CDR3 protein is one row after TCRdb ran MiXCR on the immunoSEQ multiplex PCR reads. The sample contains under 200,000 distinct CDR3 sequences, roughly 95% of which appear only once.

The chain couples TRBV20-1 to TRBJ2-7; the D is unclear. The sample taken for sequencing was CD8+ T cells from PBMCs. The clonotype originates from a human donor with multiple sclerosis. CDR3 sequence: CSARDRRFSSYEQYF. The CDR3 nucleotides read TGCAGTGCTAGAGATAGGCGGTTTAGCTCCTACGAGCAGTACTTC.